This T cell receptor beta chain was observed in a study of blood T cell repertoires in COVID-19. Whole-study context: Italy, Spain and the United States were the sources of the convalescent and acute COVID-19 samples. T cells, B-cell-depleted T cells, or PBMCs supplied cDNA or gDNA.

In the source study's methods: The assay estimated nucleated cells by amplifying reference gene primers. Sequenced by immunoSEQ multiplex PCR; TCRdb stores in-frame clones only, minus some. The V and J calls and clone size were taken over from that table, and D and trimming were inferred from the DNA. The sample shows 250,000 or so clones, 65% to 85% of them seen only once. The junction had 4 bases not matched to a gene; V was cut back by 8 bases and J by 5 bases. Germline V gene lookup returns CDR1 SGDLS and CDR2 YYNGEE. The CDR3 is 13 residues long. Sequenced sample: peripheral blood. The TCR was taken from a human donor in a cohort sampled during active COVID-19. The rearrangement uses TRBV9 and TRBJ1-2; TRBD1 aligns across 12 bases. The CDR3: CARTGQGAYGYTF. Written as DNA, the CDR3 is TGTGCCAGGACGGGACAGGGGGCATATGGCTACACCTTC. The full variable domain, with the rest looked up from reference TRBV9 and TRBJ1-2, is DSGVTQTPKHLITATGQRVTLRCSPRSGDLSVYWYQQSLDQGLQFLIQYYNGEERAKGNILERFSAQQFPDLHSELNLSSLELGDSALYFCARTGQGAYGYTFGSGTRLTVV.